These 14 T cell receptor beta chains were sequenced from one sample in a study of shared clonotypes between healthy human individuals. Only in-frame clones appear in the TCRdb table, and some are missing; sequencing was by immunoSEQ multiplex PCR. The repertoire has roughly 1.5 million clones, 95% to 99% of them found once; the top ten carry 0.4% to 0.55%. Source material: naive CD4+ T cells sorted from blood. Subset given: CD45RA+ positively selected. These receptors were taken from a man under 40 in good health.

This chain uses TRBV9 with TRBJ2-2; no clear D gene. CDR1 SGDLS and CDR2 YYNGEE come from the germline V gene. This CDR3 region has 15 residues. Trimming took 3 bases from V and 3 from J, leaving 12 bases between them. As DNA, the CDR3 is TGTGCCAGCAGCGCCACCTCTATTGACACCGGGGAGCTGTTTTTT. Amino acids: CASSATSIDTGELFF.

The V call is TRBV6-6, the J call TRBJ1-2; D is perhaps TRBD1 (5 bases). V shed 2 bases and J shed 2 bases, with 12 bases lying between them. There are 15 residues in the CDR3. In germline, CDR1 is MNHNY, CDR2 SVGAGI (reference sequence). CDR3 amino acids: CASSYAERGNYGYTF. CDR3 nucleotide sequence: TGTGCCAGCAGTTACGCAGAACGGGGGAACTATGGCTACACCTTC.

As DNA, the CDR3 is TGTGCCACCAGCAGATCACTAGCGGGAGCATGGCAAGAGACCCAGTACTTC. Translation: CATSRSLAGAWQETQYF. The chain combines TRBV15 with TRBJ2-5; TRBD2 matches at 11 bases. CDR3 length: 17 residues. Germline V gene data show CDR1 as LNHNV and CDR2 as YYDKDF (reference sequence). After removal of 2 bases from V and 2 bases from J, the junction contained 7 bases not matched to a gene.

The chain is built from TRBV29-1 and TRBJ2-1; the match to TRBD1 covers 9 bases. This CDR3 has 17 residues. The ends lost 5 bases at V and 7 bases at J; junction bases unmatched: 18. Germline V gene lookup returns CDR1 SQVTM and CDR2 ANQGSEA. CDR3 sequence (DNA): TGCAGCGTTAAACGGGGACAGGGATTTCGTGAGGTGAATGAGCAGTTCTTC. Translation: CSVKRGQGFREVNEQFF.

In the case of this clone: The same CDR3 also results from other DNA sequences found in this sample. The rearrangement links TRBV20-1 to TRBJ2-2, with no clear D. Trimming cost V 4 bases and J 7 bases, with 7 bases left between them. Per the germline V gene, CDR1 is DFQATT and CDR2 is SNEGSKA (reference sequence). There are 11 residues in the CDR3. The CDR3: CSAKRVGELFF. The CDR3 coding sequence is TGCAGTGCTAAAAGAGTCGGGGAGCTGTTTTTT.

Of note for this clone: This specimen includes other DNA sequences encoding the same CDR3. The V and J genes are TRBV5-1 and TRBJ2-1, with D possibly TRBD1 on 5 matching bases. With 1 base removed from V and 6 bases from J, the gap between germline ends came to 8 bases. Germline values: CDR1 SGHRS, CDR2 YFSETQ. CDR3 size: 13 residues. Written as DNA, the CDR3 is TGCGCCAGCAGCTTGACAGGAAGCAATGAGCAGTTCTTC. Amino acid sequence: CASSLTGSNEQFF.

The rearrangement links TRBV29-1 to TRBJ2-7; TRBD2 aligns across 8 bases. V lost 6 bases to trimming and J lost 3 bases; unmatched junction nucleotides: 7. This CDR3 comprises 13 residues. Germline-derived CDR1 and CDR2 are SQVTM and ANQGSEA. The CDR3 region has the DNA TGCAGCGTGGGACTAGGTTGGGGCTACGAGCAGTACTTC. Protein product: CSVGLGWGYEQYF.

This clone occurred once. One end of the junction varies from germline; a read error may be responsible. The chain recombines TRBV5-4 with TRBJ1-1; 9 bases map to TRBD1. This CDR3 contains 15 residues. Germline CDR1 is SGHNT and CDR2 is YYREEE (reference sequence). Here the CDR3 DNA reads TGTGCCAGCACCTTGCGGACAGGGGCGAACACTGAAGCTTTCTTT. Amino acid sequence: CASTLRTGANTEAFF.

The chain couples TRBV29-1 to TRBJ2-5; unclear D gene. The CDR3 consists of 13 residues. The germline gives CDR1 SQVTM, CDR2 ANQGSEA. With 7 bases removed from V and 0 bases from J, the gap between germline ends came to 12 bases. The chain's CDR3 is CSARLVYQETQYF. In DNA form, the CDR3 reads TGCAGCGCACGACTCGTGTACCAAGAGACCCAGTACTTC. The full variable domain, in which reference TRBV29-1 and TRBJ2-5 provide the parts outside the CDR3, is SAVISQKPSRDICQRGTSLTIQCQVDSQVTMMFWYRQQPGQSLTLIATANQGSEATYESGFVIDKFPISRPNLTFSTLTVSNMSPEDSSIYLCSARLVYQETQYFGPGTRLLVL.

The rearrangement links TRBV19 to TRBJ1-4; D might be TRBD1 (5 bases). This CDR3 is 16 amino acids long. The V end lost 4 bases, the J end lost 8 bases, and 20 bases lay between the germline ends. Germline CDR1 reads LNHDA; CDR2 reads SQIVND (reference sequence). CDR3 sequence: CASSKSRDGEGEKLFF. Written as DNA, the CDR3 is TGTGCCAGTAGTAAGAGCCGGGACGGTGAAGGGGAAAAACTGTTTTTT.

V usage is TRBV7-9 and J usage is TRBJ2-7, with 7 nucleotides matching TRBD1. Germline V gene lookup returns CDR1 SEHNR and CDR2 FQNEAQ (reference sequence). The CDR3 runs 16 residues. Trimming at V came to 2 bases and at J to 0 bases, leaving 7 bases not matched to a gene. CDR3 region: CASSLRDRESSYEQYF. CDR3 sequence (DNA): TGTGCCAGCAGCTTACGCGACAGGGAAAGCTCCTACGAGCAGTACTTC.

This chain links TRBV5-1 with TRBJ2-6; maybe TRBD2 (5 bases). The germline V gene has CDR1 SGHRS and CDR2 YFSETQ. The germline V and J ends were trimmed by 0 bases and 12 bases, with 13 bases remaining between them. The CDR3 extends over 14 amino acids. The CDR3 bases are TGCGCCAGCAGCTTGGGAGGGTCGCCGACCGTCCTGACTTTC. Its protein is CASSLGGSPTVLTF. The full variable domain, in which reference TRBV5-1 and TRBJ2-6 provide the parts outside the CDR3, is KAGVTQTPRYLIKTRGQQVTLSCSPISGHRSVSWYQQTPGQGLQFLFEYFSETQRNKGNFPGRFSGRQFSNSRSEMNVSTLELGDSALYLCASSLGGSPTVLTFGAGSRLTVL.

This clone has just one count. This chain uses TRBV30 with TRBJ2-1; no clear D gene. CDR1 and CDR2 (germline): GTSNPN, SVGIG (reference sequence). V was trimmed by 2 bases and J by 7 bases, leaving 6 bases between them. This CDR3 spans 11 amino acids. CDR3 bases: TGTGCCTGGAGTCAAAAAAATGAGCAGTTCTTC. Protein product: CAWSQKNEQFF.

The chain carries TRBV30 and TRBJ2-3; D gene uncertain. CDR3 length: 13 residues. Trimming took off 3 bases at V and 0 bases at J, with 7 bases between the two ends. Germline CDR1 is GTSNPN and CDR2 is SVGIG (reference sequence). CDR3: CAWSGPSTDTQYF. CDR3 sequence (DNA): TGTGCCTGGAGCGGACCTAGCACAGATACGCAGTATTTT.